This note documents a single T cell receptor beta chain sequence. What it binds is unknown. The sample belongs to a study of OX40 agonist ivuxolimab in advanced cancers. Study-wide context: Ivuxolimab, an agonist antibody against OX40 (CD134), was given to patients. Overall study findings and caveats: In general, CD8+ T cells held more expanded clones than CD4+ did, on average.

V was cut by 3 bases and J by 2 bases, with 8 bases left in between. Germline V gene data show CDR1 as LNHDA and CDR2 as SQIVND (reference sequence). The CDR3 length is 14 residues. The data were produced by immunoSEQ multiplex PCR, yet TCRdb's version contains in-frame clones alone and is incomplete. The sample lists tens of thousands of clones, around 86% occurring once. This sequence joins TRBV19 and TRBJ1-3; no definite D call. Sample: CD4+ or CD8+ T cells sorted from blood, taken in a trial of the OX40 agonist ivuxolimab. This clonotype was sampled from an adult with an advanced solid tumor such as melanoma, head and neck, liver or kidney cancer. For the CDR3, the DNA is TGTGCCAGTAGTATTACGTCCGCTGGAAACACCATATATTTT. This translates into CASSITSAGNTIYF.